This entry lists 30 T cell receptor beta chains sequenced from one sample in a study of cytomegalovirus exposure and HLA in healthy donors. Assay used: immunoSEQ multiplex PCR; TCRdb lists only in-frame clones, some missing. The table has over 150,000 clones, roughly 96% seen once. Input material: PBMCs. These receptors were collected from a woman between 18 and 30 years old in good health and CMV-seronegative.

The chain uses TRBV4-2 and TRBJ1-1; a weak D match, TRBD1 (6 bases). There are 16 residues in the CDR3. CDR1 is LGHNA and CDR2 is YNFKEQ in the germline V gene. Between the trimmed V and J ends, which lost 3 bases and 0 bases, there was a span of 14 bases. The CDR3, as DNA: TGTGCCAGCAGCCAGGGCGGACAGCCCCTGAACACTGAAGCTTTCTTT. Its protein is CASSQGGQPLNTEAFF.

V usage is TRBV5-1 and J usage is TRBJ1-1; D is unclear. The CDR3 runs 13 residues. The V gene lost 2 bases and the J gene lost 0 bases, with 5 bases spanning the gap. Germline assignment: CDR1 SGHRS and CDR2 YFSETQ. DNA for the CDR3: TGCGCCAGCAGCTTTAAAATGAACACTGAAGCTTTCTTT. Translation: CASSFKMNTEAFF.

This chain connects TRBV19 to TRBJ1-1, with 7 bases aligning to TRBD1. The CDR3 consists of 16 residues. Germline CDR1 LNHDA, CDR2 SQIVND (reference sequence). Here the CDR3 DNA reads TGTCCTCATGCCGGGACCGGGACAGCGAGGAACACTGAAGCTTTCTTT. Translated, it gives CPHAGTGTARNTEAFF. Full variable domain (rest looked up from reference TRBV19 and TRBJ1-1): DGGITQSPKYLFRKEGQNVTLSCEQNLNHDAMYWYRQDPGQGLRLIYYSQIVNDFQKGDIAEGYSVSREKKESFPLTVTSAQKNPTAFYLCPHAGTGTARNTEAFFGQGTRLTVV.

The chain is built from TRBV4-3 and TRBJ2-7, with 7 positions matching TRBD1. The CDR3 runs 16 residues. The germline CDR1 and CDR2 sequences are LGHNA and YSLEER. V trimming: 0 bases; J trimming: 2 bases; junction bases outside the gene matches: 7. CDR3 loop: CASSQERKGAAYEQYF. The DNA of the CDR3 is TGCGCCAGCAGCCAAGAACGAAAGGGGGCGGCCTACGAGCAGTACTTC.

V is TRBV6-5 and J is TRBJ2-7; 11 nucleotides match TRBD1. Trimming removed 2 bases from V and 3 bases from J; junction bases left unmatched: 3. Germline loops: CDR1 MNHEY, CDR2 SVGAGI. CDR3 length: 15 residues. The CDR3 DNA is TGTGCCAGCAGTTACGGGACAGGGGGAATCTACGAGCAGTACTTC. Protein: CASSYGTGGIYEQYF.

This chain connects TRBV7-8 to TRBJ2-5; the match to TRBD2 covers 9 bases. The CDR3 runs 15 residues. Germline CDR1 and CDR2: SGHVS and FQNEAQ. Unmatched junction bases numbered 5, after V lost 1 base and J lost 5 bases. Here the CDR3 reads CASSLGRGGTETQYF. The CDR3 DNA is TGTGCCAGCAGCTTAGGGCGGGGGGGTACGGAGACCCAGTACTTC.

V is TRBV5-6 and J is TRBJ1-5; D is perhaps TRBD1 (6 bases). CDR3 length: 15 residues. Germline V lookup: CDR1 SGHDT, CDR2 YYEEEE. Trimming removed 4 bases at V and 3 bases at J, with 14 bases between. CDR3 sequence reads: CASSHGTHTNQPQHF. The CDR3 DNA is TGTGCCAGCAGCCACGGGACACACACCAATCAGCCCCAGCATTTT.

This sequence joins TRBV5-4 and TRBJ2-2, with D perhaps TRBD1 (5 bases). Trimming cost V 0 bases and J 6 bases, with 9 bases left between them. This CDR3 spans 14 amino acids. The germline gives CDR1 SGHNT, CDR2 YYREEE (reference sequence). The CDR3 reads CASSLGRGSGELFF. For the CDR3, the DNA is TGTGCCAGCAGCTTGGGTAGGGGCTCCGGGGAGCTGTTTTTT.

This chain uses TRBV30 with TRBJ2-7; TRBD2 matches at 8 bases. The CDR3 is made up of 13 amino acids. V lost 0 bases, J lost 4 bases, and 2 bases stayed unmatched. Germline V CDR1 and CDR2: GTSNPN, SVGIG (reference sequence). The CDR3 coding sequence is TGTGCCTGGAGTGTGGGCGGGGGGTACGAGCAGTACTTC. This gives the protein CAWSVGGGYEQYF. The whole variable domain, remainder taken from reference TRBV30 and TRBJ2-7, is SQTIHQWPATLVQPVGSPLSLECTVEGTSNPNLYWYRQAAGRGLQLLFYSVGIGQISSEVPQNLSASRPQDRQFILSSKKLLLSDSGFYLCAWSVGGGYEQYFGPGTRLTVT.

The genes are TRBV6-1 and TRBJ2-5; no clear D. Trimming removed 2 bases from V and 6 bases from J, with 4 bases in between. This CDR3 comprises 11 residues. Germline V gene lookup returns CDR1 MNHNS and CDR2 SASEGT. CDR3: CASSEYQTQYF. In nucleotides, the CDR3 is TGTGCCAGCAGTGAATATCAGACCCAGTACTTC.

This CDR3 reads CASSRDRESTDTQYF. The DNA for the CDR3 is TGTGCCAGCAGCCGGGACAGGGAAAGCACAGATACGCAGTATTTT. V gene TRBV6-1 combines with J gene TRBJ2-3; TRBD1 matches at 9 bases. Losses at the gene ends were 6 bases for V and 0 bases for J; bases not matched to a gene: 4. Germline V CDR1 and CDR2: MNHNS, SASEGT. CDR3 length: 15 amino acids.

The chain is built from TRBV27 and TRBJ2-2; D unresolved. Trimming cost V 1 base and J 0 bases, with 9 bases left between them. CDR1 and CDR2 from the germline V gene are MNHEY and SMNVEV (reference sequence). The CDR3 runs 16 residues. The CDR3 coding sequence is TGTGCCAGCAGTTTATACGGGTCGGCGAACACCGGGGAGCTGTTTTTT. Translation: CASSLYGSANTGELFF.

The V and J genes are TRBV5-1 and TRBJ2-1, with D possibly matching TRBD2 (6 bases). The CDR3 runs to 13 residues. The V end lost 5 bases, the J end lost 9 bases, and 15 bases lay between the germline ends. Germline V gives CDR1 SGHRS, CDR2 YFSETQ. CDR3 in amino acids: CASSRREPSEQFF. DNA for the CDR3: TGCGCCAGCAGTAGGAGGGAGCCTAGTGAGCAGTTCTTC.

This chain uses TRBV19 with TRBJ2-1, with 7 bases aligning to TRBD1. CDR1 and CDR2 from the germline V gene are LNHDA and SQIVND (reference sequence). The trim removed 7 bases at V and 3 bases at J, leaving 6 bases unmatched. The CDR3 runs to 14 residues. The DNA of the CDR3 is TGTGCCAGTACCCCCGGGACAGACTACAATGAGCAGTTCTTC. Translating gives CASTPGTDYNEQFF. Supplemented by reference TRBV19 and TRBJ2-1, the full variable domain reads DGGITQSPKYLFRKEGQNVTLSCEQNLNHDAMYWYRQDPGQGLRLIYYSQIVNDFQKGDIAEGYSVSREKKESFPLTVTSAQKNPTAFYLCASTPGTDYNEQFFGPGTRLTVL.

CDR3 bases: TGTGCCAGCAGCTTCCCCGGGACACCCGTTGAAGCTTTCTTT. Protein: CASSFPGTPVEAFF. The V and J genes are TRBV7-9 and TRBJ1-1; D possibly corresponds to TRBD1 (6 bases). In germline, CDR1 is SEHNR, CDR2 FQNEAQ (reference sequence). The germline V and J ends were trimmed by 3 bases and 7 bases, with 15 bases remaining between them. There are 14 residues in the CDR3.

V is TRBV13 and J is TRBJ2-5; D uncertain. V was pared by 0 bases and J by 4 bases, with 6 bases between. The CDR3 loop spans 13 amino acids. Germline CDR1 is PRHDT and CDR2 is FYEKMQ (reference sequence). In DNA, the CDR3 is TGTGCCAGCAGCTTAGGACAGATAGAGACCCAGTACTTC. Protein product: CASSLGQIETQYF.

This chain connects TRBV5-1 to TRBJ1-5, with D maybe TRBD1 (6 bases). Germline loops: CDR1 SGHRS, CDR2 YFSETQ. This CDR3 has 14 amino acids. V was pared by 3 bases and J by 1 base, with 8 bases between. The CDR3 sequence is CASSSGDSNQPQHF. DNA for the CDR3: TGCGCCAGCAGCTCAGGGGACAGCAATCAGCCCCAGCATTTT.

This chain uses TRBV7-2 with TRBJ2-5; 9 nucleotides agree with TRBD2. CDR1 SGHTA and CDR2 FQGNSA come from the germline V gene. The CDR3 is 14 residues long. The V gene end was trimmed by 2 bases and the J gene end by 4 bases; junction bases not matched to a gene: 2. CDR3 nucleotide sequence: TGTGCCAGCAGCTTAAGCGGGGGGTCAGAGACCCAGTACTTC. Protein sequence: CASSLSGGSETQYF.

The chain combines TRBV6-6 with TRBJ1-1; no clear D gene. Trimming took 4 bases from V and 4 from J, leaving 13 bases between them. Germline V gives CDR1 MNHNY, CDR2 SVGAGI (reference sequence). The CDR3 contains 14 residues. The CDR3 coding sequence is TGTGCCAGCAGTTCCGGCCGGGGTGTCACTGAAGCTTTCTTT. Its protein product is CASSSGRGVTEAFF.

The gene calls are TRBV10-1 and TRBJ1-1, with 9 nucleotides matching TRBD1. Losses at the gene ends were 6 bases for V and 5 bases for J; bases not matched to a gene: 4. CDR3 size: 13 residues. From germline, CDR1 is WNHNN and CDR2 SYGVQD (reference sequence). CDR3 DNA sequence: TGCGCCAGCAGCCGGACAGGGGAGACTGAAGCTTTCTTT. It is translated as CASSRTGETEAFF.

This chain uses TRBV29-1 with TRBJ2-7, with D tentatively TRBD1 (6 bases). From germline, CDR1 is SQVTM and CDR2 ANQGSEA. This CDR3 is built from 13 residues. The V end was cut by 7 bases, the J end by 6 bases, with 19 bases between. The CDR3: CSAKGEISGEQYF. CDR3 coding DNA: TGCAGCGCCAAGGGGGAAATCTCTGGCGAGCAGTACTTC.

The chain links TRBV6-4 to TRBJ2-5; TRBD1 matches 7 bases. Germline V gene data show CDR1 as MRHNA and CDR2 as SNTAGT. J gave up 1 base and V 8 bases, and 13 bases lay outside the gene matches. The CDR3 has 16 amino acids. The CDR3 DNA is TGTGCCAGCGGGATAAGGGACAGCAGGGGCCAAGAGACCCAGTACTTC. Translated: CASGIRDSRGQETQYF.

This sequence joins TRBV27 and TRBJ2-2; D is unresolved. The CDR3 covers 12 residues. With 3 bases removed from V and 6 bases from J, the gap between germline ends came to 5 bases. Germline-derived CDR1 and CDR2 are MNHEY and SMNVEV (reference sequence). CDR3 amino acids: CASSFPSGELFF. The CDR3 DNA reads TGTGCCAGCAGTTTTCCGTCCGGGGAGCTGTTTTTT.

The chain recombines TRBV6-6 with TRBJ2-1; 7 bases align to TRBD1. Trimming at V came to 7 bases and at J to 2 bases, leaving 8 bases not matched to a gene. CDR1 and CDR2 from the germline V gene are MNHNY and SVGAGI (reference sequence). The CDR3 runs to 15 residues. In DNA form, the CDR3 reads TGTGCCAGCAAAGTTGACAGGGTGGCCTACAATGAGCAGTTCTTC. Protein: CASKVDRVAYNEQFF.

The genes are TRBV6-1 and TRBJ1-1, with D tentatively TRBD1 (5 bases). The V gene lost 6 bases and the J gene lost 1 base, with 9 bases spanning the gap. The V gene's germline CDR1 is MNHNS and CDR2 SASEGT. There are 13 residues in the CDR3. CDR3 region: CASSSTGNTEAFF. In DNA form, the CDR3 reads TGTGCCAGCAGCAGTACAGGGAACACTGAAGCTTTCTTT.

This sequence joins TRBV11-2 and TRBJ1-1; D is uncertain. CDR3 length: 13 residues. V gave up 6 bases and J gave up 0 bases, with 8 bases separating them. Per the germline V gene, CDR1 is SGHAT and CDR2 is FQNNGV. The CDR3 coding sequence is TGTGCCAGCAGATCCCAGGTGAACACTGAAGCTTTCTTT. Residues: CASRSQVNTEAFF.

The chain combines TRBV7-2 with TRBJ2-2; 14 bases agree with TRBD2. This CDR3 has 18 residues. V was clipped by 6 bases and J by 4 bases; unmatched bases: 10. CDR1 and CDR2 from the germline V gene are SGHTA and FQGNSA. CDR3 coding DNA: TGTGCCAGCAGGCCGACTAGCGGGGGGGCCTCTGGCACCGGGGAGCTGTTTTTT. Translation: CASRPTSGGASGTGELFF. The whole variable domain, filled in from reference TRBV7-2 and TRBJ2-2, reads GAGVSQSPSNKVTEKGKDVELRCDPISGHTALYWYRQSLGQGLEFLIYFQGNSAPDKSGLPSDRFSAERTGGSVSTLTIQRTQQEDSAVYLCASRPTSGGASGTGELFFGEGSRLTVL.

The chain links TRBV6-1 to TRBJ2-5; maybe TRBD1 (6 bases). CDR1 and CDR2 from the germline V gene are MNHNS and SASEGT. V was pared by 2 bases and J by 4 bases, with 23 bases between. CDR3 length: 18 amino acids. The DNA of the CDR3 is TGTGCCAGCAGTGAAAGTTGGCGGCTTTATACAGGGACAGAGACCCAGTACTTC. Translated: CASSESWRLYTGTETQYF.

V usage is TRBV6-4 and J usage is TRBJ1-5; D remains ambiguous. The CDR3 totals 12 residues. Germline V lookup: CDR1 MRHNA, CDR2 SNTAGT. V lost 7 bases and J 3 bases, leaving 7 bases between the germline ends. CDR3 protein: CASILTNQPQHF. CDR3 bases: TGTGCCAGCATCCTAACCAATCAGCCCCAGCATTTT.

J is TRBJ2-5 and V is TRBV21-1; TRBD2 reflects the table's D call only, with no check against the DNA. TRBV21-1 is a known pseudogene. The CDR3 has 14 amino acids. The CDR3 loop is CASSTLGGQETQYF. For the CDR3, the DNA is TGTGCCAGCAGCACCCTAGGAGGCCAAGAGACCCAGTACTTC.